Reported below is one T cell receptor (beta chain). Antigen: not known. All donors came from Russia, were Caucasian and healthy, and spanned ages about 6 to 100. The total RNA that was extracted per sample amounted to at least 5 micrograms. This entry comes from a study of blood T cells in healthy people across ages. The CDR3 covers 17 residues. Germline CDR1 is SEHNR and CDR2 is FQNEAQ (reference sequence). The study's findings and limits: There were more naive CD4+ cells and higher diversity in long-lived donors than in aged donors.

The use of a sample-barcoded 5' primer and a J-beta primer mix characterized a second PCR of about 7 to 12 cycles. MiXCR, applied by TCRdb to the 5' RACE reads, yields one record per CDR3 protein. The sample includes 700,000 to 850,000 distinct CDR3 sequences, 50% to 65% of them seen just once. Specimen: blood. This chain uses TRBV7-9 with TRBJ2-7; 13 positions agree with TRBD2. The DNA matches TRBJ2-4 better at its end, which makes the J call doubtful. This receptor was taken from an older man in good health. The CDR3 spells CASSLDGLAGDRDIQYF. Here the CDR3 DNA reads TGTGCCAGCAGCTTAGATGGACTAGCGGGAGATCGGGACATTCAGTACTTC.